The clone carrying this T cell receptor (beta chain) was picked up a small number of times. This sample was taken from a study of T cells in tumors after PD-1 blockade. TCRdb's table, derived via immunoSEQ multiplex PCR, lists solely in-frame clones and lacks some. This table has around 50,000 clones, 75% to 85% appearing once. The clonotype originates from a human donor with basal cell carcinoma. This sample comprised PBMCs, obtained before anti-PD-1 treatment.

The CDR3 protein is CASSDTSYGYTF. The CDR3 bases are TGTGCCAGCAGTGACACTTCGTATGGCTACACCTTC. The chain couples TRBV25-1 to TRBJ1-2; no firm D call. Germline CDR1 MGHDK, CDR2 SYGVNS. The CDR3 contains 12 residues. Deletions cut 3 bases from V and 5 bases from J, with 7 bases between.